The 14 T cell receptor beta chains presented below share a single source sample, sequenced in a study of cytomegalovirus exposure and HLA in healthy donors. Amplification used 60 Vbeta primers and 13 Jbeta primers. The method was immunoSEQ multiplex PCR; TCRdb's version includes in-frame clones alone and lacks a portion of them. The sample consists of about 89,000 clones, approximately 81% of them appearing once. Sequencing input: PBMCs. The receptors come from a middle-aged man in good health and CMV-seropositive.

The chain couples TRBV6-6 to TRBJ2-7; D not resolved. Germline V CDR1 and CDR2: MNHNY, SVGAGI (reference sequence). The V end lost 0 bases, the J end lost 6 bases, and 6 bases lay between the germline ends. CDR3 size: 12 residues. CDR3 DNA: TGTGCCAGCAGTTACTCGAGTCGCGAGCAGTACTTC. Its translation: CASSYSSREQYF.

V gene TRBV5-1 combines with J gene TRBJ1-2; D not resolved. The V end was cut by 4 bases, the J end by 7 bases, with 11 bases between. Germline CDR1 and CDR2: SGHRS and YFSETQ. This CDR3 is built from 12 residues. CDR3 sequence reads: CASSRAGFGYTF. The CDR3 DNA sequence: TGCGCCAGCAGCCGTGCAGGATTTGGCTACACCTTC.

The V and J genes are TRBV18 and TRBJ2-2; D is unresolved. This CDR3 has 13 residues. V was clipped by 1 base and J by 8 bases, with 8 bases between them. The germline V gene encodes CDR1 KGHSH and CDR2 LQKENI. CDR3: CASSPQNNGELFF. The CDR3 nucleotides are TGTGCCAGCTCACCACAAAACAATGGGGAGCTGTTTTTT.

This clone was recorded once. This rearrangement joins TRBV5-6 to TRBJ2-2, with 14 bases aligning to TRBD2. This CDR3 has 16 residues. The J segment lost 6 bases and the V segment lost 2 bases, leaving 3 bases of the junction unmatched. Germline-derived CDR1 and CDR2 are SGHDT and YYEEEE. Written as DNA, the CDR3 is TGTGCCAGCAGCTTCCAGACTAGCGGGAGGGCCGGGGAGCTGTTTTTT. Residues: CASSFQTSGRAGELFF.

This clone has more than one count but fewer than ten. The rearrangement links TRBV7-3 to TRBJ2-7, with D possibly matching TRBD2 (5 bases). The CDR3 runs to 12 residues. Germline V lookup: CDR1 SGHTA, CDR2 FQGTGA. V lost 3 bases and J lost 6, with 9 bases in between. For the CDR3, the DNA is TGTGCCAGCAGCTTGAGCGGAGGCGAGCAGTACTTC. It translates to CASSLSGGEQYF.

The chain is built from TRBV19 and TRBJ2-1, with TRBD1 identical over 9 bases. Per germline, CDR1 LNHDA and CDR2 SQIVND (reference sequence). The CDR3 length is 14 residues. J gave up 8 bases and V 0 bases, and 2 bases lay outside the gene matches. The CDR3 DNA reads TGTGCCAGTAGTATAGAACAGGGGGCGTATGAGCAGTTCTTC. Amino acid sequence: CASSIEQGAYEQFF. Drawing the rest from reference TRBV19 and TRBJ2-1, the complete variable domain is DGGITQSPKYLFRKEGQNVTLSCEQNLNHDAMYWYRQDPGQGLRLIYYSQIVNDFQKGDIAEGYSVSREKKESFPLTVTSAQKNPTAFYLCASSIEQGAYEQFFGPGTRLTVL.

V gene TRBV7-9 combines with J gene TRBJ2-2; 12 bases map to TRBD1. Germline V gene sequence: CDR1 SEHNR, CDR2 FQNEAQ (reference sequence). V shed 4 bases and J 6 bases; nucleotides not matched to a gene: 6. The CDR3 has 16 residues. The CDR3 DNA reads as TGTGCCAGCAGCTGGACCGGGACAGGGGGCGCCGGGGAGCTGTTTTTT. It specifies CASSWTGTGGAGELFF.

CDR3 protein: CASRYTGELFF. In DNA, the CDR3 is TGTGCCAGCAGATATACCGGGGAGCTGTTTTTT. This chain connects TRBV7-9 to TRBJ2-2; D is unresolved. The germline V gene has CDR1 SEHNR and CDR2 FQNEAQ (reference sequence). V lost 6 bases to trimming and J lost 5 bases, with 4 bases between them. CDR3 length equals 11 residues.

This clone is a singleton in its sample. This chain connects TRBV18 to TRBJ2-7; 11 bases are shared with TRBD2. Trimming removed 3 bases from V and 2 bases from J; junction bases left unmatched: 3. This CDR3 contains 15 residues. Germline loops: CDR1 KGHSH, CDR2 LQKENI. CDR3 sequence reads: CASSPLAGGTYEQYF. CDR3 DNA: TGTGCCAGCTCACCTTTAGCGGGAGGGACCTACGAGCAGTACTTC.

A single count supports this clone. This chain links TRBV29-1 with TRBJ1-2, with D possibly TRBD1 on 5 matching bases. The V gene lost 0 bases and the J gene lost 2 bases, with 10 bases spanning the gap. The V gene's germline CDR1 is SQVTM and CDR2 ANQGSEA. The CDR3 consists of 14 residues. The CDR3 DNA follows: TGCAGCGTTGAAGATCCCCCAGGGAACTATGGCTACACCTTC. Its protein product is CSVEDPPGNYGYTF. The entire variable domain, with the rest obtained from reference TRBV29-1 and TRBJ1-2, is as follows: SAVISQKPSRDICQRGTSLTIQCQVDSQVTMMFWYRQQPGQSLTLIATANQGSEATYESGFVIDKFPISRPNLTFSTLTVSNMSPEDSSIYLCSVEDPPGNYGYTFGSGTRLTVV.

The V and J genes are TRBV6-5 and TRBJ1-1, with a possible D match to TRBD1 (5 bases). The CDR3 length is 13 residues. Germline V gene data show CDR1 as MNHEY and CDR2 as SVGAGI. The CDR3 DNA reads TGTGCTACAGAAGGGGATAAAAACACTGAAGCTTTCTTT. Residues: CATEGDKNTEAFF.

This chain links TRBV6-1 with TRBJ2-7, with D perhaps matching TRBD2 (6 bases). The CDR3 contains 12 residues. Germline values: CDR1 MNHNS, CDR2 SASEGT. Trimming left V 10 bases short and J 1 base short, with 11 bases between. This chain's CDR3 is CATQGLSYEQYF. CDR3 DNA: TGTGCCACCCAGGGACTTTCCTACGAGCAGTACTTC.

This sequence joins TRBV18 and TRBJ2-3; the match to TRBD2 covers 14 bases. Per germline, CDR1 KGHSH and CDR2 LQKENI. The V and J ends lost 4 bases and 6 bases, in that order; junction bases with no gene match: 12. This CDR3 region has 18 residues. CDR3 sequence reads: CASSRGGMGLAGDDTQYF. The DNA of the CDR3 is TGTGCCAGCTCACGAGGAGGGATGGGACTAGCGGGAGATGATACGCAGTATTTT.

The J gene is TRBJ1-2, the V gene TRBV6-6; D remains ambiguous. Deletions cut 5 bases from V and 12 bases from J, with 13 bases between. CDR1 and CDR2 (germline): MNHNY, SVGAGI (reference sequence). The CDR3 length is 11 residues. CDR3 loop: CASSPGLYHTF. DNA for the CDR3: TGTGCCAGCAGTCCTGGACTTTACCACACCTTC.